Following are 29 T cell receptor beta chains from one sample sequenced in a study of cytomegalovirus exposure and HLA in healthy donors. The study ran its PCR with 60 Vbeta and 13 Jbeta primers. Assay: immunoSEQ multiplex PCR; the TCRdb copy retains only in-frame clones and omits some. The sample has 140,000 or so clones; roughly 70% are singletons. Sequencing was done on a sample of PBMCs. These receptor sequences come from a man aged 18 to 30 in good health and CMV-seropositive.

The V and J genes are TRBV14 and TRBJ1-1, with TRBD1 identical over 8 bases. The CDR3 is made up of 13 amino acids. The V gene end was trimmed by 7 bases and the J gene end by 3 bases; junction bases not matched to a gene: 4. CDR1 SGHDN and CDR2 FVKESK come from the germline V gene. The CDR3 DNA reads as TGTGCCAGCATCGGGGACAGGCACACTGAAGCTTTCTTT. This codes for CASIGDRHTEAFF.

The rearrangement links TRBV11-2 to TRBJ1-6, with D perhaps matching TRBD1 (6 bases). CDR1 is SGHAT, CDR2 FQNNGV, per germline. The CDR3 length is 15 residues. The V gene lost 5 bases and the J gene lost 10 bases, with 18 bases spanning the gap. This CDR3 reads CASSLTGQEGSPLHF. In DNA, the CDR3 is TGTGCCAGCAGCCTAACAGGGCAAGAAGGGTCACCCCTCCACTTT.

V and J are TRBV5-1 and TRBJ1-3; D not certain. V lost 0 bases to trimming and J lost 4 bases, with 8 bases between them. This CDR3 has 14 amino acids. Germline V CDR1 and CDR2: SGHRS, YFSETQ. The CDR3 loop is CASSLGAWGNTIYF. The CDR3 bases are TGCGCCAGCAGCTTGGGGGCCTGGGGAAACACCATATATTTT.

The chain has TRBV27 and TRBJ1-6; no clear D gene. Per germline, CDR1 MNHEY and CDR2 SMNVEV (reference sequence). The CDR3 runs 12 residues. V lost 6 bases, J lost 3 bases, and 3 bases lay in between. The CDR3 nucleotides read TGTGCCAGCAGCCTCTATAATTCACCCCTCCACTTT. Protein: CASSLYNSPLHF.

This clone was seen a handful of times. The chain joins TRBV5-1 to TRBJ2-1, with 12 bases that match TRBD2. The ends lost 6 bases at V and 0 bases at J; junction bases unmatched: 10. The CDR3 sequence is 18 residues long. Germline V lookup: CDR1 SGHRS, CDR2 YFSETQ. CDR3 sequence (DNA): TGCGCCAGCACTCGGGCTAGCGGGAGGGTGAGCTCCTACAATGAGCAGTTCTTC. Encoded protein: CASTRASGRVSSYNEQFF.

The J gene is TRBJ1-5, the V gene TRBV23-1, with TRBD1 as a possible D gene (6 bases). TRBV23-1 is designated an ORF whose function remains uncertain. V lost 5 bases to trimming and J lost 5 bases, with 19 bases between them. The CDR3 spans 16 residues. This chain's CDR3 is CASSTTGRLGDQPQHF. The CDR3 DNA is TGCGCCAGCAGTACAACAGGGAGACTGGGGGATCAGCCCCAGCATTTT.

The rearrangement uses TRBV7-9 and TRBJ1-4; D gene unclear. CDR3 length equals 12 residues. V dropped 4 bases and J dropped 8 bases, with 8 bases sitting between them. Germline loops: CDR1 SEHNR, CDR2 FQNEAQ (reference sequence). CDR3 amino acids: CASSSREEKLFF. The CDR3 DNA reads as TGTGCCAGCAGCTCCCGGGAGGAAAAACTGTTTTTT.

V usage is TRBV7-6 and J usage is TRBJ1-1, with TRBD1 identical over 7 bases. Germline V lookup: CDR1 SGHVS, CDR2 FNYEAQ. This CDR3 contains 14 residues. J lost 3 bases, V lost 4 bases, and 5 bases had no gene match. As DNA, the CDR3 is TGTGCCAGCAGCTACGACAGGGTGGACACTGAAGCTTTCTTT. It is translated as CASSYDRVDTEAFF. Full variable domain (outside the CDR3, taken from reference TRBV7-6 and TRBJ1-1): GAGVSQSPRYKVTKRGQDVALRCDPISGHVSLYWYRQALGQGPEFLTYFNYEAQQDKSGLPNDRFSAERPEGSISTLTIQRTEQRDSAMYRCASSYDRVDTEAFFGQGTRLTVV.

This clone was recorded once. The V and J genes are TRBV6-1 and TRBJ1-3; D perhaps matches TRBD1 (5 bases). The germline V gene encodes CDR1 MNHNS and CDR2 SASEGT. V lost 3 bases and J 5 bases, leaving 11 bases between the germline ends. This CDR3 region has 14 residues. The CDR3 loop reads CASSEVAGRNTIYF. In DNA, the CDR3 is TGTGCCAGCAGTGAGGTTGCAGGGCGAAACACCATATATTTT.

The chain's CDR3 is CASSVREAASGNTIYF. The CDR3 DNA reads as TGTGCCAGCAGCGTCCGGGAAGCCGCATCTGGAAACACCATATATTTT. V and J are TRBV5-6 and TRBJ1-3; D gene ambiguous. CDR1 is SGHDT and CDR2 is YYEEEE in the germline V gene. Trimming stripped 4 bases from V and 1 base from J, with 15 bases between. CDR3 length: 16 residues. Using reference TRBV5-6 and TRBJ1-3 for the parts outside the CDR3, the full variable domain is DAGVTQSPTHLIKTRGQQVTLRCSPKSGHDTVSWYQQALGQGPQFIFQYYEEEERQRGNFPDRFSGHQFPNYSSELNVNALLLGDSALYLCASSVREAASGNTIYFGEGSWLTVV.

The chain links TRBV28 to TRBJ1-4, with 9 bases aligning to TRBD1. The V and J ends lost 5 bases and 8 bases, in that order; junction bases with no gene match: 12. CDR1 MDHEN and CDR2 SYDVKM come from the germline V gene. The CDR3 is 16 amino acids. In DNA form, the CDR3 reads TGTGCCAGCAGTCTCGCAACCGGGACAGGGCGCGAAAAACTGTTTTTT. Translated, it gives CASSLATGTGREKLFF. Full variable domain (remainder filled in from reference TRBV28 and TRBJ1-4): DVKVTQSSRYLVKRTGEKVFLECVQDMDHENMFWYRQDPGLGLRLIYFSYDVKMKEKGDIPEGYSVSREKKERFSLILESASTNQTSMYLCASSLATGTGREKLFFGSGTQLSVL.

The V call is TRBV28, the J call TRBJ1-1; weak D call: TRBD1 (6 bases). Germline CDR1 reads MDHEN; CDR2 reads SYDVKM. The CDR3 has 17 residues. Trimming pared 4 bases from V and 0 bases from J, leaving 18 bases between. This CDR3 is CASSSPGEGRMNTEAFF. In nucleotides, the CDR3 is TGTGCCAGCAGTTCACCAGGGGAAGGTAGGATGAACACTGAAGCTTTCTTT.

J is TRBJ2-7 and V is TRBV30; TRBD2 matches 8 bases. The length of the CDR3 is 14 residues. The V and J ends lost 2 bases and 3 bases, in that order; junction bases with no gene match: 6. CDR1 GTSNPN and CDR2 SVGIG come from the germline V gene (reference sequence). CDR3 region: CAWSPGLVIYEQYF. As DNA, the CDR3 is TGTGCCTGGAGTCCGGGACTAGTTATCTACGAGCAGTACTTC. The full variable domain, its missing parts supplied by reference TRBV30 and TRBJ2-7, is SQTIHQWPATLVQPVGSPLSLECTVEGTSNPNLYWYRQAAGRGLQLLFYSVGIGQISSEVPQNLSASRPQDRQFILSSKKLLLSDSGFYLCAWSPGLVIYEQYFGPGTRLTVT.

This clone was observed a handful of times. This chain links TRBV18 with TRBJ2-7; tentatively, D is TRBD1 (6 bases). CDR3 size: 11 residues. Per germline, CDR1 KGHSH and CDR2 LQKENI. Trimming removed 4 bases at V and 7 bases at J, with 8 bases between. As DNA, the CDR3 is TGTGCCAGCTCACGCAGGGGTGAGCAGTACTTC. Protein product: CASSRRGEQYF.

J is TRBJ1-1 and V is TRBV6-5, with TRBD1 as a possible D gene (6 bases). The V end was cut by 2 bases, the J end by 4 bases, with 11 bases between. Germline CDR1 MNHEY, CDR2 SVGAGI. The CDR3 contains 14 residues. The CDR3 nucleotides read TGTGCCAGCAGTTACAACAGGGCAGGCACTGAAGCTTTCTTT. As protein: CASSYNRAGTEAFF.

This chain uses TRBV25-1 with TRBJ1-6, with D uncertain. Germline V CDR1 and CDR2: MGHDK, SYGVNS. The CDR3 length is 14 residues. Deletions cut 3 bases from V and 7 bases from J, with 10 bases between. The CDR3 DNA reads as TGTGCCAGCAGTGACCATCTAGTCAATTCACCCCTCCACTTT. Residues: CASSDHLVNSPLHF.

The CDR3 sequence: CASSLGRGTGGNEQYF. In nucleotides, the CDR3 is TGTGCCAGCAGCTTGGGGAGGGGGACAGGGGGGAACGAGCAGTACTTC. V is TRBV5-4 and J is TRBJ2-7; 11 bases are a match to TRBD1. CDR1 is SGHNT and CDR2 is YYREEE in the germline V gene (reference sequence). V was clipped by 0 bases and J by 5 bases; unmatched bases: 7. The CDR3 contains 16 residues.

CDR3 loop: CASRNRVGTEAFF. CDR3 sequence (DNA): TGTGCCAGCAGGAACAGGGTGGGCACTGAAGCTTTCTTT. This sequence joins TRBV6-6 and TRBJ1-1, with D possibly being TRBD1 (6 bases). V shed 6 bases and J shed 4 bases, with 12 bases lying between them. Germline V lookup: CDR1 MNHNY, CDR2 SVGAGI (reference sequence). The CDR3 spans 13 residues.

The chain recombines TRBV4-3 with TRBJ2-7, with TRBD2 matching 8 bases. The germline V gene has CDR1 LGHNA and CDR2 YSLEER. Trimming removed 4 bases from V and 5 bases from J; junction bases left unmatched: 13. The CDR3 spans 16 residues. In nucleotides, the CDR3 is TGCGCCAGCAGCCCCCGTTGGGGGCCCGGGGGGGACGAGCAGTACTTC. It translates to CASSPRWGPGGDEQYF.

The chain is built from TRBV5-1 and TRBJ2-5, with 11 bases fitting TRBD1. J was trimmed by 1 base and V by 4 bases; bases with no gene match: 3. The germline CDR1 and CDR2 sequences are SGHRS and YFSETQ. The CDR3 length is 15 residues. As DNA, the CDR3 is TGCGCCAGCAGCCGGGACAGGGGGGTCCAAGAGACCCAGTACTTC. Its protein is CASSRDRGVQETQYF.

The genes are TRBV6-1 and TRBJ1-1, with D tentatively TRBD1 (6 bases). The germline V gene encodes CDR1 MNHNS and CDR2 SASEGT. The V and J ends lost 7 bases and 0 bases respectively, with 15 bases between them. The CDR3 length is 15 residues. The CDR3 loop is CASTDRQWMNTEAFF. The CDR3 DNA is TGTGCCAGCACGGACAGACAGTGGATGAACACTGAAGCTTTCTTT.

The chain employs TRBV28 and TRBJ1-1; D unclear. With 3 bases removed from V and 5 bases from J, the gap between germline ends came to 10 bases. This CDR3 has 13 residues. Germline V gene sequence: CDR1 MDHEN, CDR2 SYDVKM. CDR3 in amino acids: CASSFRVRTEAFF. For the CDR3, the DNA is TGTGCCAGCAGTTTTCGAGTGCGTACTGAAGCTTTCTTT.

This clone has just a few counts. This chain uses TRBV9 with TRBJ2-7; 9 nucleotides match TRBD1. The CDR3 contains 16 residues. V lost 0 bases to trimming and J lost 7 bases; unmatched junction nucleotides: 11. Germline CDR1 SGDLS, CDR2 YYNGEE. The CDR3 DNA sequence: TGTGCCAGCAGCGTAGGTGCGGGACAGGGAAACGGGGAGCAGTACTTC. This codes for CASSVGAGQGNGEQYF.

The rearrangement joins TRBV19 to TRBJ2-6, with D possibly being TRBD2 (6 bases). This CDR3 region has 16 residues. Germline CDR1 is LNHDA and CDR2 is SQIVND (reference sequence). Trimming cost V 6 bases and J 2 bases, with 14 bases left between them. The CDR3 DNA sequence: TGTGCCAGTAGCTCGCGGAGGGATGCTGGGGCCAACGTCCTGACTTTC. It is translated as CASSSRRDAGANVLTF.

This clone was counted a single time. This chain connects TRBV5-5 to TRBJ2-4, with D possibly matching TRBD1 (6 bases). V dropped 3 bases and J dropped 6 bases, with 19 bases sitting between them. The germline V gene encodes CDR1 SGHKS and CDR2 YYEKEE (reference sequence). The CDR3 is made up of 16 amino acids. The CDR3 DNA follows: TGTGCCAGCAGCTCGCCCGACAGGTCAATTATAAACATTCAGTACTTC. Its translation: CASSSPDRSIINIQYF.

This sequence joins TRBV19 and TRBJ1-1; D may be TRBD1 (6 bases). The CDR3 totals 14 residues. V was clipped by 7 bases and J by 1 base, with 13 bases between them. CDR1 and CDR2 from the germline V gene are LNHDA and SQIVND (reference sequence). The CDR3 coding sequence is TGTGCCAGTACCATACAGGGAAGGAACACTGAAGCTTTCTTT. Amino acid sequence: CASTIQGRNTEAFF.

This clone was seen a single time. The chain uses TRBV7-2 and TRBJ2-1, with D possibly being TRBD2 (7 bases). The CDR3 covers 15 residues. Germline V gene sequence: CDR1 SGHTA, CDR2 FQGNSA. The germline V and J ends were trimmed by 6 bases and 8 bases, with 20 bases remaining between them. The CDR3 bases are TGTGCCAGCAGTCCCCCTGGGGGGGCCCACGATGAGCAGTTCTTC. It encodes CASSPPGGAHDEQFF.

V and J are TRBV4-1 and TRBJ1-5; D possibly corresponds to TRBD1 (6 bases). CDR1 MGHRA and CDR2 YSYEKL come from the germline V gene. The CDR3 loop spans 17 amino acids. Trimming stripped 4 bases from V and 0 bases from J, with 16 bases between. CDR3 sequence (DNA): TGCGCCAGCAGCCCAGGGCCACAGGGATATAGCAATCAGCCCCAGCATTTT. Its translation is CASSPGPQGYSNQPQHF.

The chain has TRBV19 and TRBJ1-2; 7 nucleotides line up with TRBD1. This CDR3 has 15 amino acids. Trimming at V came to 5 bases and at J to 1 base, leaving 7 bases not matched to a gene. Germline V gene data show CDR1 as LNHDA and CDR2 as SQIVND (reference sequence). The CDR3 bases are TGTGCCAGTAGTGCGGACAGGCAATATAACTATGGCTACACCTTC. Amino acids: CASSADRQYNYGYTF.